The 22 T cell receptor beta chains below come from one sample, sequenced in a study of blood T cell repertoires in COVID-19. The repertoire was sequenced with immunoSEQ multiplex PCR; TCRdb's copy has only in-frame clones and lacks some. Of tens of thousands of clones in the sample, roughly 78% were seen once. Sequencing was done on a sample of peripheral blood. These receptors all come from a woman aged 70 to 79 with acute or convalescent COVID-19.

This clone has only a few counts. The genes are TRBV27 and TRBJ2-2, with TRBD2 as a possible D gene (5 bases). Germline V gene data show CDR1 as MNHEY and CDR2 as SMNVEV (reference sequence). The CDR3 has 15 amino acids. V was clipped by 4 bases and J by 1 base, with 10 bases between them. The CDR3 nucleotides read TGTGCCAGCAGTTGGATTGGGAGGAACACCGGGGAGCTGTTTTTT. This sequence encodes CASSWIGRNTGELFF.

The chain couples TRBV7-9 to TRBJ1-1; D gene ambiguous. This CDR3 spans 13 amino acids. CDR1 is SEHNR and CDR2 is FQNEAQ in the germline V gene (reference sequence). Trimming shortened V by 5 bases and J by 1 base, and 8 bases separated the two germline ends. CDR3 DNA sequence: TGTGCCAGCAGCCTCCGCAGGAACACTGAAGCTTTCTTT. Protein product: CASSLRRNTEAFF.

V usage is TRBV28 and J usage is TRBJ1-1, with unresolved D. The germline V gene has CDR1 MDHEN and CDR2 SYDVKM. V shed 3 bases and J shed 0 bases, with 8 bases lying between them. The length of the CDR3 is 14 residues. The CDR3 spells CASSFLGVNTEAFF. The CDR3 DNA reads TGTGCCAGCAGTTTCCTCGGAGTGAACACTGAAGCTTTCTTT.

This chain links TRBV11-2 with TRBJ2-5; TRBD1 matches 7 bases. From germline, CDR1 is SGHAT and CDR2 FQNNGV. The CDR3 extends over 16 amino acids. J was trimmed by 4 bases and V by 0 bases; bases with no gene match: 8. CDR3: CASSLDRVQGIETQYF. CDR3 sequence (DNA): TGTGCCAGCAGCTTAGATCGGGTACAGGGGATAGAGACCCAGTACTTC.

CDR3: CASSEGTHHYGYTF. Written as DNA, the CDR3 is TGTGCCAGCAGTGAGGGGACACACCACTATGGCTACACCTTC. The rearrangement joins TRBV25-1 to TRBJ1-2; possible D gene TRBD1, 6 bases. V gave up 3 bases and J gave up 3 bases, with 11 bases separating them. Germline V lookup: CDR1 MGHDK, CDR2 SYGVNS. The CDR3 runs to 14 residues.

V usage is TRBV9 and J usage is TRBJ1-6; 9 bases are a match to TRBD1. J was trimmed by 7 bases and V by 0 bases; bases with no gene match: 2. Germline V CDR1 and CDR2: SGDLS, YYNGEE. CDR3 length equals 15 residues. The CDR3 coding sequence is TGTGCCAGCAGCGTAGGTGGACAGGGGAATTCACCCCTCCACTTT. It is translated as CASSVGGQGNSPLHF.

This chain joins TRBV2 and TRBJ1-1; a weak D match, TRBD1 (6 bases). The V end lost 2 bases, the J end lost 5 bases, and 12 bases lay between the germline ends. CDR3 length: 14 amino acids. CDR1 is SNHLY, CDR2 FYNNEI, per germline. CDR3 bases: TGTGCCAGCAGTGAACAGGGGCCCCAGACTGAAGCTTTCTTT. Its translation: CASSEQGPQTEAFF.

The J gene is TRBJ1-3, the V gene TRBV4-1, with 11 bases aligning to TRBD1. V shed 4 bases, J shed 2 bases, and the junction held 10 bases outside the gene matches. Germline V gives CDR1 MGHRA, CDR2 YSYEKL. The CDR3 runs 18 residues. The chain's CDR3 is CASSREARTGGTGNTIYF. The CDR3 DNA reads as TGCGCCAGCAGCCGAGAAGCTAGGACAGGGGGCACTGGAAACACCATATATTTT.

V gene TRBV6-5 combines with J gene TRBJ1-5; no firm D call. CDR1 MNHEY and CDR2 SVGAGI come from the germline V gene. This CDR3 is built from 14 residues. Trimming removed 10 bases at V and 0 bases at J, with 13 bases between. The DNA of the CDR3 is TGTGCCACCCGGGGTGTATATAGCAATCAGCCCCAGCATTTT. This codes for CATRGVYSNQPQHF.

The rearrangement links TRBV30 to TRBJ1-6; D may be TRBD1 (6 bases). The CDR3 runs 13 residues. Germline CDR1 GTSNPN, CDR2 SVGIG (reference sequence). The V end was cut by 2 bases, the J end by 8 bases, with 10 bases between. CDR3 amino acids: CAWSNPGDSPLHF. CDR3 nucleotide sequence: TGTGCCTGGAGTAACCCAGGGGATTCACCCCTCCACTTT. The full variable domain, with the rest looked up from reference TRBV30 and TRBJ1-6, is SQTIHQWPATLVQPVGSPLSLECTVEGTSNPNLYWYRQAAGRGLQLLFYSVGIGQISSEVPQNLSASRPQDRQFILSSKKLLLSDSGFYLCAWSNPGDSPLHFGNGTRLTVT.

Here the CDR3 reads CASSVVGVPYNEQFF. DNA for the CDR3: TGTGCCAGCAGCGTAGTAGGGGTCCCTTACAATGAGCAGTTCTTC. The J gene is TRBJ2-1, the V gene TRBV9; D might be TRBD1 (5 bases). CDR3 length: 15 amino acids. V was pared by 0 bases and J by 4 bases, with 11 bases between. Germline V gives CDR1 SGDLS, CDR2 YYNGEE.

This clone has just one count. The J gene is TRBJ2-1, the V gene TRBV3-1 (or the pseudogene TRBV3-2); 8 nucleotides align to TRBD1. The V gene's germline CDR1 is LGHDT and CDR2 YNNKEL (reference sequence). The CDR3 totals 13 residues. The trim removed 6 bases at V and 8 bases at J, leaving 6 bases unmatched. The DNA for the CDR3 is TGTGCCAGCAGTTTCCAGGGGGCATATGAGCAGTTCTTC. Amino acids: CASSFQGAYEQFF.

This chain uses TRBV4-1 with TRBJ2-1; perhaps TRBD1 as D (6 bases). CDR3 size: 15 residues. Between the trimmed V and J ends, which lost 1 base and 0 bases, there was a span of 7 bases. The germline gives CDR1 MGHRA, CDR2 YSYEKL. The CDR3 loop reads CASSQVGGSYNEQFF. CDR3 nucleotides: TGCGCCAGCAGCCAAGTAGGGGGCTCCTACAATGAGCAGTTCTTC.

J is TRBJ2-7 and V is TRBV18; the D gene is possibly TRBD1 (6 bases). The CDR3 length is 14 residues. Germline CDR1 reads KGHSH; CDR2 reads LQKENI. V was clipped by 1 base and J by 1 base, with 8 bases between them. CDR3: CASSPQQGSYEQYF. CDR3 nucleotides: TGTGCCAGCTCACCACAGCAGGGGTCCTACGAGCAGTACTTC. The whole variable domain, filled in from reference TRBV18 and TRBJ2-7, reads NAGVMQNPRHLVRRRGQEARLRCSPMKGHSHVYWYRQLPEEGLKFMVYLQKENIIDESGMPKERFSAEFPKEGPSILRIQQVVRGDSAAYFCASSPQQGSYEQYFGPGTRLTVT.

Only one count was recorded for this clone. The chain links TRBV5-1 to TRBJ2-7, with 10 bases matching TRBD1. The CDR3 totals 16 residues. After removal of 0 bases from V and 3 bases from J, the junction contained 6 bases not matched to a gene. Germline assignment: CDR1 SGHRS and CDR2 YFSETQ. The CDR3 DNA reads as TGCGCCAGCAGCTTGGCCCCGGGACAGGGGTTCTACGAGCAGTACTTC. Translating it yields CASSLAPGQGFYEQYF.

The chain has TRBV7-9 and TRBJ2-5, with 9 nucleotides matching TRBD2. Trimming cost V 2 bases and J 5 bases; bases outside gene matches: 12. Germline V gene data show CDR1 as SEHNR and CDR2 as FQNEAQ (reference sequence). The CDR3 is made up of 17 amino acids. CDR3 sequence (DNA): TGTGCCAGCAGCTTATACGTCGGTAGCGGGAGCCGCGAGACCCAGTACTTC. Its translation is CASSLYVGSGSRETQYF.

The V and J genes are TRBV6-2 or TRBV6-3 and TRBJ2-1, with 7 bases identical to TRBD2. J was trimmed by 6 bases and V by 0 bases; bases with no gene match: 2. The germline gives CDR1 MNHEY, CDR2 SVGEGT. The CDR3 is 14 amino acids. Here the CDR3 reads CASSYSGGGNEQFF. As DNA, the CDR3 is TGTGCCAGCAGTTACTCAGGCGGGGGCAATGAGCAGTTCTTC.

This sequence joins TRBV25-1 and TRBJ1-4; 8 nucleotides match TRBD1. V lost 5 bases to trimming and J lost 2 bases; unmatched junction nucleotides: 10. Germline CDR1 reads MGHDK; CDR2 reads SYGVNS. CDR3 length equals 17 residues. The chain's CDR3 is CASSSFNRDRTNEKLFF. The CDR3 DNA is TGTGCCAGCAGTTCCTTTAACCGGGACAGGACTAATGAAAAACTGTTTTTT.

The chain uses TRBV4-2 and TRBJ1-2; tentatively, D is TRBD1 (5 bases). The V end lost 0 bases, the J end lost 0 bases, and 8 bases lay between the germline ends. Germline lookup yields CDR1 LGHNA and CDR2 YNFKEQ. The CDR3 runs to 15 residues. CDR3 in amino acids: CASSQDRVPNYGYTF. The CDR3 nucleotides are TGTGCCAGCAGCCAAGACAGGGTACCTAACTATGGCTACACCTTC.

The rearrangement uses TRBV13 and TRBJ1-2; D call uncertain. Germline V gene sequence: CDR1 PRHDT, CDR2 FYEKMQ (reference sequence). The CDR3 covers 14 residues. V shed 4 bases and J shed 3 bases, with 12 bases lying between them. CDR3 sequence: CASSSTDRDYGYTF. Here the CDR3 DNA reads TGTGCCAGCAGCTCAACCGACCGGGACTATGGCTACACCTTC.

The V and J genes are TRBV2 and TRBJ1-2; no firm D call. The CDR3 is 12 amino acids. Germline CDR1 is SNHLY and CDR2 is FYNNEI. Trimming took off 6 bases at V and 5 bases at J, with 10 bases between the two ends. CDR3 amino acids: CASSADTYGYTF. As DNA, the CDR3 is TGTGCCAGCAGCGCTGACACATATGGCTACACCTTC.

This clone has more than one count but fewer than ten. The germline gene is not matched at one end of the junction; a read error may be the cause. The CDR3 bases are TGTGCCAGCAGCTACAGGGGGCTGAAAACTGAAGCTTTCTTT. Translation: CASSYRGLKTEAFF. The rearrangement links TRBV5-6 to TRBJ1-1, with 9 bases that match TRBD1. The CDR3 is made up of 14 amino acids. Germline lookup yields CDR1 SGHDT and CDR2 YYEEEE.